The T cell receptor beta chain under discussion was sequenced for a study of cytomegalovirus exposure and HLA in healthy donors. Study-level information: Assignment to the Caucasian-associated ancestry cluster applied to around 82% of the approximately 360 genotyped donors. Study observations and caveats: Presence/absence analysis assumed near-uniform sequencing depth across donors. TCR beta sequences reportedly predicted most subjects' HLA-A and HLA-B alleles accurately.

13 Jbeta primers and 60 Vbeta primers were used for the PCR. Sequenced by immunoSEQ multiplex PCR; TCRdb stores in-frame clones only, minus some. The repertoire includes 200,000 to 250,000 clones, roughly three quarters of them detected once, and 1.7% sits in the top ten. A word on this clone: The antigen remains undetermined.

Material: PBMCs. This clonotype was sampled from a man aged 45-65 years in good health and CMV-seronegative.

In nucleotides, the CDR3 is TGTGCCAGCAGTTTGGCCGCTTATAGCAATCAGCCCCAGCATTTT. Amino acid sequence: CASSLAAYSNQPQHF. The chain combines TRBV27 with TRBJ1-5; D not resolved. CDR3 length: 15 amino acids. The germline gives CDR1 MNHEY, CDR2 SMNVEV (reference sequence). Trimming took 3 bases from V and 0 from J, leaving 9 bases between them.